The rows below give T cell receptor beta chains drawn from one sample of a study of regulatory T cells in long-lasting Graves disease. TCRdb reprocessed the multiplex PCR reads with MiXCR, giving one entry per CDR3 protein. The sample carries around 450,000 distinct CDR3 sequences, roughly 21% recorded once. The starting material was peripheral blood mononuclear cells (PBMCs), obtained when the disease was refractory, from a patient treated with antithyroid drugs. The receptors stem from a female donor with Graves disease. Both conserved end residues are part of each CDR3. The D gene is left open where the match is weak. Clone size is not always given. Where it is, it says once, few, many or a class for expanded clones.

j_call clone_size v_call d_call cdr3_aa cdr3_nt
TRBJ2-5 NA TRBV13 TRBD2 CASSPGGGGQETQYF TGTGCCAGCAGCCCTGGGGGGGGGGGACAAGAGACCCAGTACTTC
TRBJ2-3 NA TRBV29-1 NA CSVEAGQYTQYF TGCAGCGTTGAGGCGGGTCAGTATACGCAGTATTTT
TRBJ2-7 few TRBV7-8 NA CASRARGQGRDYEQYF TGTGCCAGCAGGGCCCGGGGGCAGGGGAGGGACTACGAGCAGTACTTC
TRBJ2-7 NA TRBV27 NA CAGSLSVRYEQYF TGTGCCGGCAGTTTATCGGTCCGCTACGAGCAGTACTTC
TRBJ2-2 few TRBV20-1 NA CSADPANTGELFF TGCAGTGCTGACCCCGCGAACACCGGGGAGCTGTTTTTT
TRBJ1-1 NA TRBV4-1 NA CASSHEVRDPRQAFF TGCGCCAGCAGCCATGAGGTCAGGGACCCCAGACAAGCTTTCTTT
TRBJ1-2 many TRBV12-5 TRBD1 CASGPTGLGGYYRYTF TGTGCTAGTGGTCCGACGGGGCTAGGGGGCTACTATCGCTACACCTTC
TRBJ2-5 many TRBV6-1 NA CASLQGPTETQYF TGTGCCAGCCTACAGGGTCCTACAGAGACCCAGTACTTC
TRBJ2-5 many TRBV19 NA CASSLDWEETQYF TGTGCCTCTTCACTCGATTGGGAAGAGACCCAGTACTTC
TRBJ2-7 NA TRBV5-1 NA CASRPVVGDEQYF TGCGCCAGCAGACCTGTCGTGGGGGACGAGCAGTACTTC
TRBJ2-7 many TRBV5-4 NA CASSLDSLNEQYF TGTGCCAGCAGTTTGGACAGTCTGAACGAGCAGTACTTC
TRBJ1-1 many TRBV19 NA CASSISHSGNTEAFF TGTGCCAGTAGTATATCGCACAGTGGGAACACTGAAGCTTTCTTT
TRBJ2-5 many TRBV11-2 TRBD1 CASSKMGQGTETQYF TGTGCCAGCAGCAAGATGGGACAGGGGACGGAGACCCAGTACTTC
TRBJ2-1 NA TRBV19 TRBD2 CASSIKGLASYNEQFF TGTGCCAGTAGTATTAAGGGACTAGCATCGTACAATGAGCAGTTCTTC
TRBJ1-1 many TRBV6-6 NA CASSYSAIRVGTEAFF TGTGCCAGCAGTTACTCGGCCATCAGGGTGGGCACTGAAGCTTTCTTT
TRBJ1-2 many TRBV12-3/TRBV12-4 TRBD1 CASRRRGRHYGYTF TGTGCCAGCAGACGCAGGGGGCGCCACTATGGCTACACCTTC
TRBJ2-7 few TRBV9 NA CASSVSSGFYEQYF TGTGCCAGCAGCGTGTCCAGCGGCTTCTACGAGCAGTACTTC
TRBJ2-7 NA TRBV3-1 TRBD2 CASSLVGGAYEQYF TGTGCCAGCAGCCTCGTCGGGGGGGCCTACGAGCAGTACTTC
TRBJ2-6 NA TRBV7-2 NA CASSLSAEGSRESWAGANVLTF TGTGCCAGCAGCTTATCTGCGGAGGGGAGCCGAGAGAGTTGGGCTGGGGCCAACGTCCTGACTTTC
TRBJ2-5 NA TRBV20-1 TRBD2 CSARSYLAGPSYGETQYF TGCAGTGCTAGGTCCTATCTAGCGGGGCCTTCCTATGGAGAGACCCAGTACTTC
TRBJ1-2 many TRBV6-1 NA CASSVTERGYTF TGTGCCAGCAGTGTGACAGAGCGTGGCTACACCTTC
TRBJ1-1 NA TRBV5-1 NA CASSWEPSNMNTEAFF TGCGCCAGCAGCTGGGAGCCCTCAAACATGAACACTGAAGCTTTCTTT
TRBJ1-4 few TRBV12-3/TRBV12-4 TRBD1 CASSYRGLEKLFF TGTGCCAGCAGTTACAGGGGGTTAGAAAAACTGTTTTTT
TRBJ1-1 many TRBV27 NA CASSLSQGQWTTEAFF TGTGCCAGCAGTTTATCCCAGGGGCAGTGGACCACTGAAGCTTTCTTT
TRBJ2-5 many TRBV4-1 TRBD2 CASSPLAGGLETQYF TGTGCCAGCAGTCCACTAGCGGGAGGGTTGGAGACCCAGTACTTC
TRBJ2-7 many TRBV28 NA CASSIEGYEQYF TGTGCCAGCAGTATAGAGGGCTACGAGCAGTACTTC
TRBJ1-1 many TRBV28 NA CASIVAGNTEAFF TGTGCCAGCATAGTGGCCGGAAACACTGAAGCTTTCTTT
TRBJ2-7 NA TRBV19 NA CASSFPSDREQYF TGTGCCAGTAGTTTTCCTTCAGATCGCGAGCAGTACTTC
TRBJ2-2 few TRBV4-1 NA CASSQVFGTGELFF TGCGCCAGCAGCCAAGTTTTTGGTACCGGGGAGCTGTTTTTT
TRBJ2-7 few TRBV7-9 TRBD2 CASSTTSGYRTYEQYF TGTGCCAGCAGCACGACTAGCGGGTACAGAACCTACGAGCAGTACTTC
TRBJ1-5 many TRBV12-3/TRBV12-4 TRBD1 CASSTGQVHSNQPQHF TGTGCCAGCAGCACGGGACAGGTCCATAGCAATCAGCCCCAGCATTTT
TRBJ1-4 few TRBV7-9 NA CASSLAANEKLFF TGTGCCAGCAGCTTAGCAGCAAATGAAAAACTGTTTTTT
TRBJ2-7 many TRBV28 TRBD1 CASSPTTTGGYEQYF TGTGCCAGCAGCCCCACCACAACAGGGGGCTACGAGCAGTACTTC
TRBJ2-1 NA TRBV5-1 TRBD2 CASSLAVGGRAAYNEQFF TGCGCCAGCAGCTTGGCGGTTGGCGGGAGGGCGGCCTACAATGAGCAGTTCTTC
TRBJ2-7 NA TRBV7-2 TRBD2 CASSLSSGGTYEQYF TGTGCCAGCAGCTTATCTAGCGGGGGCACCTACGAGCAGTACTTC
TRBJ1-3 few TRBV10-3 TRBD1 CAISASPQGARGNTIYF TGTGCCATCAGTGCCTCCCCTCAGGGGGCGCGAGGAAACACCATATATTTT
TRBJ2-1 NA TRBV12-3/TRBV12-4 NA CASRKDRGGYNEQFF TGTGCCAGCAGAAAAGACAGGGGAGGGTACAATGAGCAGTTCTTC
TRBJ2-2 many TRBV15 NA CATSRAGITGELFF TGTGCCACCAGCAGAGCAGGAATCACCGGGGAGCTGTTTTTT
TRBJ2-5 many TRBV7-2 NA CASSSRSEETQYF TGTGCCAGCAGCTCACGATCGGAAGAGACCCAGTACTTC
TRBJ2-2 many TRBV14 TRBD2 CASSQDYGLAGRTNTGELFF TGTGCCAGCAGCCAAGATTACGGACTAGCGGGAAGAACGAACACCGGGGAGCTGTTTTTT
TRBJ1-1 many TRBV12-3/TRBV12-4 NA CASSQRDRNTEAFF TGTGCCAGCAGTCAACGCGACAGGAACACTGAAGCTTTCTTT
TRBJ2-7 many TRBV6-1 TRBD1 CASTLTPGQGGYEQYF TGTGCCAGCACCTTGACCCCAGGACAGGGTGGCTACGAGCAGTACTTC